These T cell receptor beta chains were read from a single sample in a study of vaccination effects on CD4 cells after COVID-19. No antigen has been assigned to these receptors. Sequenced by immunoSEQ multiplex PCR; TCRdb stores in-frame clones only, minus some. The repertoire has 15,000 or so clones, about 73% of them found once; the top ten carry about 28%. Source: CD4+ T cells from PBMCs cultured with HCoV-NL63 spike peptides, taken after COVID-19 vaccination. The source of these receptors is a human donor who had a prior SARS-CoV-2 infection. Each CDR3 is given with its conserved first and last residue. D genes are given only for firm matches. Expanded clones are given a class, and other clones once, few, many or no size at all.

>TRBV29-1|NA|NA|TRBJ2-7
TGCAGCGTTGTCGGGGGTTCCTACGAGCAGTACTTC
CSVVGGSYEQYF
>TRBV14|NA|NA|TRBJ2-4
TGTGCCAGCAGCCAAGGAGAGGGCTGGGCCAAAAACATTCAGTACTTC
CASSQGEGWAKNIQYF
>TRBV3-1/TRBV3-2|NA|once|TRBJ2-7
TGTGCCAGCAGCCGACGCGTCGACAGGCCCGGCTACGAGCAGTACTTC
CASSRRVDRPGYEQYF
>TRBV20-1|NA|NA|TRBJ2-1
TGCAGTGCTGGTGGCTCGCGAGTTTCGCAGTTCTTC
CSAGGSRVSQFF
>TRBV3-1/TRBV3-2|NA|NA|TRBJ1-2
TGTGCCAGCAGCCAAGTCAGGGGAGGATACTATGGCTACACCTTC
CASSQVRGGYYGYTF
>TRBV10-2|NA|few|TRBJ2-7
TGCGCCAGCCGCCGGGACACCAACTACGAGCAGTACTTC
CASRRDTNYEQYF
>TRBV27|NA|NA|TRBJ2-7
TGTGCCAGCAGTTTGTATCTGGGCTACGAGCAGTACTTC
CASSLYLGYEQYF
>TRBV5-1|NA|NA|TRBJ1-1
TGCGCCAGCAGCTTGGTTCAGCGGGCTACTGAAGCTTTCTTT
CASSLVQRATEAFF
>TRBV2|NA|NA|TRBJ1-6
TGTGCCAGCAGTGAAGCAGGGGCTACGTCTTCACCCCTCCACTTT
CASSEAGATSSPLHF
>TRBV5-1|TRBD1|few|TRBJ2-7
TGCGCCAGCAGCAGAAACCAGGGGGCTTGGTTGTACGAGCAGTACTTC
CASSRNQGAWLYEQYF
>TRBV4-2|TRBD2|NA|TRBJ2-1
TGTGCCAGCAGCCGAAAAGGGAAGGGCGGGGGGGCGGATGAGCAGTTCTTC
CASSRKGKGGGADEQFF
>TRBV5-4|NA|NA|TRBJ2-3
TGTGCCAGCAATCGCGGTAGCACTACAGATACGCAGTATTTT
CASNRGSTTDTQYF
>TRBV6-5|NA|NA|TRBJ1-2
TGTGCCAGCAGTTTTGGACAGTACTATGGCTACACCTTC
CASSFGQYYGYTF
>TRBV19|TRBD1|NA|TRBJ1-2
TGTGCCAGCATGCGGCGGGACAGGGATAACTATGGCTACACCTTC
CASMRRDRDNYGYTF
>TRBV14|TRBD1|few|TRBJ1-2
TGTGCCAGCAGCCAAGTTGGGACAGGGGCTTATGGCTACACCTTC
CASSQVGTGAYGYTF
>TRBV11-2|NA|NA|TRBJ2-3
TGTGCCAGCAGCTTAGAGTCTTTCTCCCTATTAGCGGGCACAGATACGCAGTATTTT
CASSLESFSLLAGTDTQYF
>TRBV6-5|NA|NA|TRBJ2-2
TGTGCCAGCAGGTTACCAGGGAAGCCCGCCGGGGAGCTGTTTTTT
CASRLPGKPAGELFF
>TRBV7-6|TRBD2|NA|TRBJ2-3
TGTGCCAGCAGCTCGCCACTCAGCGGGGGGTTAAGAGATACGCAGTATTTT
CASSSPLSGGLRDTQYF
>TRBV2|NA|NA|TRBJ1-1
TGTGCCAGCGAGGTGAACACTGAAGCTTTCTTT
CASEVNTEAFF
>TRBV3-1/TRBV3-2|NA|NA|TRBJ2-7
TGTGCCAGCAGCCAAGTCCAGGGGCCCCACGAGCAGTACTTC
CASSQVQGPHEQYF
>TRBV30|TRBD2|NA|TRBJ2-4
TGTGCCTGGAGTATTAGCGGGGGGATTGACATTCAGTACTTC
CAWSISGGIDIQYF
>TRBV5-8|TRBD2|few|TRBJ2-1
TGTGCCAGCAGCTTGGGACTAGCGGGCGGCAATGAGCAGTTCTTC
CASSLGLAGGNEQFF
>TRBV6-5|NA|few|TRBJ1-4
TGTGCCAGCAGTTACATGGCAGACTCGTATGAAAAACTGTTTTTT
CASSYMADSYEKLFF
>TRBV5-6|TRBD2|NA|TRBJ2-3
TGTGCCAGCAGCTCCGGGACTAGCGGCACAGATACGCAGTATTTT
CASSSGTSGTDTQYF
>TRBV5-1|TRBD1|NA|TRBJ1-1
TGCGCCAGCAGCTTGGGGACAGGGGGCGCTTATACTGAAGCTTTCTTT
CASSLGTGGAYTEAFF
>TRBV6-6|NA|NA|TRBJ1-1
TGTGCCAGCAGTCCCGTTCAAAAATTGAACACTGAAGCTTTCTTT
CASSPVQKLNTEAFF
>TRBV12-3/TRBV12-4|NA|NA|TRBJ1-2
TGTGCCAGCAGTGCCAAGAGGGGCCTCACCTTC
CASSAKRGLTF
>TRBV27|NA|NA|TRBJ1-3
TGTGCCAGCAGTTTTTCCCTTGGAAACACCATATATTTT
CASSFSLGNTIYF
>TRBV5-4|NA|few|TRBJ2-7
TGTGCCAGCAGCACCCAAGACGTTTCCTACGAGCAGTACTTC
CASSTQDVSYEQYF
>TRBV5-1|NA|NA|TRBJ2-7
TGCGCCAGCAGCTTGTCCCTATCGGGGCAGAACCACGAGCAGTACTTC
CASSLSLSGQNHEQYF
>TRBV7-2|NA|NA|TRBJ2-2
TGTGCCAGCAGCTTAAGGACTCTCACCGGGGAGCTGTTTTTT
CASSLRTLTGELFF
>TRBV6-1|TRBD1|NA|TRBJ2-3
TGTGCCAGCAGTGAGACAGGGGGTTCTGGCACAGATACGCAGTATTTT
CASSETGGSGTDTQYF
>TRBV25-1|TRBD2|NA|TRBJ2-5
TGTGCCAGCAGTGGGGGTTTAGCGGGGAACCAAGAGACCCAGTACTTC
CASSGGLAGNQETQYF
>TRBV7-9|NA|NA|TRBJ2-6
TGTGCCAGCAGTGGCTCTGGGGCCAACGTCCTGACTTTC
CASSGSGANVLTF
>TRBV4-1|TRBD1|NA|TRBJ1-2
TGCGCCAGCAGCCAAGTTTTTAGGGAGGGGGCGGGTGGCTACACCTTC
CASSQVFREGAGGYTF
>TRBV6-2/TRBV6-3|NA|NA|TRBJ1-1
TGTGCCAGCAGCAGGGTTGACACTGAAGCTTTCTTT
CASSRVDTEAFF
>TRBV13|NA|NA|TRBJ1-2
TGTGCCAGCAGAGCATCAGGTGCCCACACCTTC
CASRASGAHTF
>TRBV19|NA|NA|TRBJ2-7
TGTCCAAGAGGCTGGGGGCTAGCGTTGTCGTCCTACGAGCAGTACTTC
CPRGWGLALSSYEQYF
>TRBV5-5|NA|NA|TRBJ2-5
TGTGCCAGCAGCTTGGTAGCTCAGGGAGGTCGCGAGACCCAGTACTTC
CASSLVAQGGRETQYF
>TRBV18|NA|NA|TRBJ1-2
TGTGCCAGCTCACCACCGTCTGATGGGCCTTCTAACTATGGCTACACCTTC
CASSPPSDGPSNYGYTF
>TRBV5-1|NA|NA|TRBJ2-5
TGCGCCAGCAGCGCCAGGACAGCACAAGAGACCCAGTACTTC
CASSARTAQETQYF
>TRBV7-8|NA|once|TRBJ1-5
TGTGCCAGCAGCCAATACGGGAGTAGCAATCAGCCCCAGCATTTT
CASSQYGSSNQPQHF
>TRBV24-1|NA|few|TRBJ1-3
TGTGCCACCAGTGCTCCCGAGGATGGTGGAAACACCATATATTTT
CATSAPEDGGNTIYF
>TRBV9|TRBD2|once|TRBJ2-1
TGTGCCAGCAGCGCTTCGGGACTAGCGGATAGTTACAATGAGCAGTTCTTC
CASSASGLADSYNEQFF